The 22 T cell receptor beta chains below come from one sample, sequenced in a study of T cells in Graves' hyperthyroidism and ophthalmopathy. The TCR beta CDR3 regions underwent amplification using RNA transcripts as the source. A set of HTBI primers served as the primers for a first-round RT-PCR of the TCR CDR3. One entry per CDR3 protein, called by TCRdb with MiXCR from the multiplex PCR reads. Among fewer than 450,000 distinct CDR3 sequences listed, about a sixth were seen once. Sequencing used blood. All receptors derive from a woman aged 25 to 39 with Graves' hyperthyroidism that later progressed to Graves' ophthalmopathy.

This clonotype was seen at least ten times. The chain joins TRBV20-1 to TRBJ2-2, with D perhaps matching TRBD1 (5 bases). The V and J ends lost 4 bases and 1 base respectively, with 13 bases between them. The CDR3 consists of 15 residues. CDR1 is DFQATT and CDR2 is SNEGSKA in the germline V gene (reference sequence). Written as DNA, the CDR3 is TGCAGTGCTATTTCGCCAGGGAAGAACACCGGGGAGCTGTTTTTT. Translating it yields CSAISPGKNTGELFF.

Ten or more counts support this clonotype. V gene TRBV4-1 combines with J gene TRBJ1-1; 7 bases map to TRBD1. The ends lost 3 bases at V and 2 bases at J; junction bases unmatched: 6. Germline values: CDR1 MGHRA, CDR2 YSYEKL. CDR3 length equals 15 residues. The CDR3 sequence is CASSHLTGRNTEAFF. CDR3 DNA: TGCGCCAGCAGCCACCTGACAGGGAGAAACACTGAAGCTTTCTTT.

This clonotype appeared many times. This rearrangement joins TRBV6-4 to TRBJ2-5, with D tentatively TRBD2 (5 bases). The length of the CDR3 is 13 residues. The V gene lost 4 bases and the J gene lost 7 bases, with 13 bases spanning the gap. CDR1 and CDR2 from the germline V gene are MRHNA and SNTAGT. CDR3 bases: TGTGCCAGCAGTGTAACAGTGAGCGGGACCCAGTACTTC. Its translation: CASSVTVSGTQYF.

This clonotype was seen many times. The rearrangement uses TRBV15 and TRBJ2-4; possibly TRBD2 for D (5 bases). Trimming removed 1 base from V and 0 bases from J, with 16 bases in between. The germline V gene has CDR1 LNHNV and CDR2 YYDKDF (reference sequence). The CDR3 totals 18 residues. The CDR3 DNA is TGTGCCACCAGCAGAGCCGGGATGGGCGAATTAGCCAAAAACATTCAGTACTTC. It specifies CATSRAGMGELAKNIQYF.

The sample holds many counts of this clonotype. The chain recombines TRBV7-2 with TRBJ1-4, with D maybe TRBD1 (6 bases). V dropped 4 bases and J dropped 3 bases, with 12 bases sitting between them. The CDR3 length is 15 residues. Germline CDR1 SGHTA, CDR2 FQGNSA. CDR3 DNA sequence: TGTGCCAGCAGCTCGACACAGGGAGCTAATGAAAAACTGTTTTTT. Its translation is CASSSTQGANEKLFF.

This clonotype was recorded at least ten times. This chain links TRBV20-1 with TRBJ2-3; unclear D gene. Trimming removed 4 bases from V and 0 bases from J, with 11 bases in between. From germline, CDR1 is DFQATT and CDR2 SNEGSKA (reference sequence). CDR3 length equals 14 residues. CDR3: CSAMGRTSTDTQYF. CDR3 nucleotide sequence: TGCAGTGCTATGGGCAGAACTAGCACAGATACGCAGTATTTT.

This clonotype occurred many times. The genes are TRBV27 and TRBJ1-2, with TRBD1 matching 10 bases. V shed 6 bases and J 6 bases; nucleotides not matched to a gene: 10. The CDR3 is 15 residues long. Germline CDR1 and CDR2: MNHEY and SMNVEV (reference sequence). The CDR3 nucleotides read TGTGCCAGCAGCTTTAGGGACAGGGGAAACGATGGCTACACCTTC. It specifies CASSFRDRGNDGYTF.

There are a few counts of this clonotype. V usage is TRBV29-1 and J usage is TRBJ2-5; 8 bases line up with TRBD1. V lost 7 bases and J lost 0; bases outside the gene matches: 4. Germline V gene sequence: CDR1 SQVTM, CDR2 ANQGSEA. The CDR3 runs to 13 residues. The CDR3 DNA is TGCAGCGGGCACAGGGGGTACCAAGAGACCCAGTACTTC. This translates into CSGHRGYQETQYF.

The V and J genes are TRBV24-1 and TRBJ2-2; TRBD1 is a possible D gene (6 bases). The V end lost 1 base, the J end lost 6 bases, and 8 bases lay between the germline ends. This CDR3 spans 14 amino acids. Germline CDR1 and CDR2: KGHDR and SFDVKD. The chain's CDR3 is CATSDFQGPGELFF. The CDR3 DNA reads TGTGCCACCAGTGATTTTCAGGGGCCCGGGGAGCTGTTTTTT.

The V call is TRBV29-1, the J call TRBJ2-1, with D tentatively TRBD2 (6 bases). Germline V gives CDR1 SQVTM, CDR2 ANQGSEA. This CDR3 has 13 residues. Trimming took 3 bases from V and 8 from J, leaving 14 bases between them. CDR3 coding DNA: TGCAGCGTTGAGGCGGGGCCTGTAGATGAGCAGTTCTTC. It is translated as CSVEAGPVDEQFF.

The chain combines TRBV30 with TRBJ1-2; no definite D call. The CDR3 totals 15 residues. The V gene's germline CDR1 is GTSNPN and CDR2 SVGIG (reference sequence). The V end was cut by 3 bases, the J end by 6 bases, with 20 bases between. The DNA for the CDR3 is TGTGCCTGGAGCCATACTCGGTACGGGGTCCATGGCTACACCTTC. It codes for CAWSHTRYGVHGYTF.

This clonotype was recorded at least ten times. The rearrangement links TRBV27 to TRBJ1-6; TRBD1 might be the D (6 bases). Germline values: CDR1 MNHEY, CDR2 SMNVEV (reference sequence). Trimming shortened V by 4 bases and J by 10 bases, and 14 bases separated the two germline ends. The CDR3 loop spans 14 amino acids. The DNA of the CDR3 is TGTGCCAGCAGTTCAACAGCGGGGGGCTCACCCCTCCACTTT. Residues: CASSSTAGGSPLHF.

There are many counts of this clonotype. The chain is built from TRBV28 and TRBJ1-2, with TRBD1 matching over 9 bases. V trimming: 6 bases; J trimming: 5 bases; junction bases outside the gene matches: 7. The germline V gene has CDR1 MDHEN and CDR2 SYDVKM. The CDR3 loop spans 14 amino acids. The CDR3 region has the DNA TGTGCCAGCAGAACTAGGGACAGGGTGTATGGCTACACCTTC. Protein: CASRTRDRVYGYTF.

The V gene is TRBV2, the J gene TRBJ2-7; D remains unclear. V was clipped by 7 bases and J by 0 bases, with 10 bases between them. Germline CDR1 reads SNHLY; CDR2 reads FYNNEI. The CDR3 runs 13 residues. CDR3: CASNLALSYEQYF. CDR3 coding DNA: TGTGCCAGCAACCTTGCGCTCTCCTACGAGCAGTACTTC.

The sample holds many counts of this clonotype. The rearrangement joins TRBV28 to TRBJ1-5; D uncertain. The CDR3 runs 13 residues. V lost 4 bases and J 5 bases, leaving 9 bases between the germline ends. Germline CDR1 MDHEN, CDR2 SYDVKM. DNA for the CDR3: TGTGCCAGCAGTTCGGACCCTTATCAGCCCCAGCATTTT. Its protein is CASSSDPYQPQHF.

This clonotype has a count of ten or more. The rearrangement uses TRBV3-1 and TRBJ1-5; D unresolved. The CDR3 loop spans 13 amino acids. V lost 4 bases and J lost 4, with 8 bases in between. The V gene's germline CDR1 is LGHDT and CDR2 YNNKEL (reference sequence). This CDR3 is CASSPDLNQPQHF. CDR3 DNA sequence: TGTGCCAGCAGCCCGGACCTAAATCAGCCCCAGCATTTT.

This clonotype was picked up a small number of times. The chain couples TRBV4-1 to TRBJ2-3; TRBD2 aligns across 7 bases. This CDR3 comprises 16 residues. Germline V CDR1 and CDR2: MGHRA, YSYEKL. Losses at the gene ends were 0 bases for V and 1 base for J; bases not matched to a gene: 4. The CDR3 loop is CASSQDGTSGTDTQYF. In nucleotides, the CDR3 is TGCGCCAGCAGCCAAGACGGAACTAGCGGCACAGATACGCAGTATTTT.

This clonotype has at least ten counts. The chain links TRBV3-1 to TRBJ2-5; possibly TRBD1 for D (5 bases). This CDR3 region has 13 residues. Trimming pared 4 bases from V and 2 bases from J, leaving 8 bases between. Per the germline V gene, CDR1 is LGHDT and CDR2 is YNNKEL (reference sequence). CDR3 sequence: CASSRRQQETQYF. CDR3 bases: TGTGCCAGCAGCCGTAGACAGCAAGAGACCCAGTACTTC.

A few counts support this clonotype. CDR3 region: CATSDTHESQETQYF. CDR3 nucleotides: TGTGCCACCAGTGATACTCACGAATCCCAAGAGACCCAGTACTTC. The rearrangement uses TRBV24-1 and TRBJ2-5; D is unclear. Germline V gives CDR1 KGHDR, CDR2 SFDVKD. The CDR3 contains 15 residues. The V gene lost 3 bases and the J gene lost 1 base, with 11 bases spanning the gap.

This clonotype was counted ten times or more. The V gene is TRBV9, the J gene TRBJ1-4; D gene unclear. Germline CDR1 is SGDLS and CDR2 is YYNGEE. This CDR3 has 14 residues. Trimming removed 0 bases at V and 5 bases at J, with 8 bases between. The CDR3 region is CASSVDGRNEKLFF. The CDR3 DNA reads TGTGCCAGCAGCGTAGACGGACGAAATGAAAAACTGTTTTTT.

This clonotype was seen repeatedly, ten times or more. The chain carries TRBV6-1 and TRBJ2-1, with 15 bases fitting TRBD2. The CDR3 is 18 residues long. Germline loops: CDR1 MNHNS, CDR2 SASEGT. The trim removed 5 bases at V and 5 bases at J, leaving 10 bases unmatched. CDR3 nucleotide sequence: TGTGCCAGCAGTCGGACTAGCGGGGGGGCAAGGGTAGACAATGAGCAGTTCTTC. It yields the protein CASSRTSGGARVDNEQFF.

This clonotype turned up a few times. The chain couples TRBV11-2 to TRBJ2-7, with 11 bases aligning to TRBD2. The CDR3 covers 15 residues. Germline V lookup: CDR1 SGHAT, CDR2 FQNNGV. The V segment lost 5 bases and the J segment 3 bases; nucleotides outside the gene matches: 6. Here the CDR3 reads CASSQLAGEFYEQYF. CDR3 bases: TGTGCCAGCAGCCAACTAGCGGGAGAGTTCTACGAGCAGTACTTC.